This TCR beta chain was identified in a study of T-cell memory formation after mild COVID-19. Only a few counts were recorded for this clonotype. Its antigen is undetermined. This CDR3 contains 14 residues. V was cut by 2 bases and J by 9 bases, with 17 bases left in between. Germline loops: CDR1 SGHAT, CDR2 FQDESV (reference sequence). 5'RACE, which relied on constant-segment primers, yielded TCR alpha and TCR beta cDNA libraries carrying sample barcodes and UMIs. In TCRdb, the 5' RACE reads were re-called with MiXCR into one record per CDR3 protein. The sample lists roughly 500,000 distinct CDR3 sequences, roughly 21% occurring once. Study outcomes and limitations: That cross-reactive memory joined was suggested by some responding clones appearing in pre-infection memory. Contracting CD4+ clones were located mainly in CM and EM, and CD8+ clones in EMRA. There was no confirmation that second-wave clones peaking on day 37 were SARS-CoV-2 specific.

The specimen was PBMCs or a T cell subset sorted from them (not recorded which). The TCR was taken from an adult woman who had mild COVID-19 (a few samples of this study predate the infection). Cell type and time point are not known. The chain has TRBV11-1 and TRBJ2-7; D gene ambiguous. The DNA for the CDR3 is TGTGCCAGCAGCTTAAGGTCAGGACCGTCGGTGCAGTACTTC. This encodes CASSLRSGPSVQYF.